What follows are 4 T cell receptor beta chains derived from one specimen sequenced in a study of immune evolution from preneoplasia to lung adenocarcinoma. Clones were sequenced by immunoSEQ multiplex PCR, and TCRdb holds only the in-frame ones, with some missing. The table shows about 8,300 clones, with roughly 85% occurring only once. The sequenced sample consisted of FFPE minimally invasive lung adenocarcinoma tissue. All receptors derive from a person aged 70 to 79 with lung adenocarcinoma.

The chain is built from TRBV7-3 and TRBJ1-1, with TRBD1 matching over 9 bases. Per the germline V gene, CDR1 is SGHTA and CDR2 is FQGTGA. The CDR3 spans 17 residues. After removal of 1 base from V and 4 bases from J, the junction contained 10 bases not matched to a gene. CDR3 amino acids: CASSLNQPGQGGTEAFF. As DNA, the CDR3 is TGTGCCAGCAGCTTAAACCAGCCGGGACAGGGAGGCACTGAAGCTTTCTTT.

The gene calls are TRBV5-4 and TRBJ2-7; a possible D gene is TRBD1 (6 bases). Germline V gene lookup returns CDR1 SGHNT and CDR2 YYREEE (reference sequence). Trimming stripped 0 bases from V and 3 bases from J, with 13 bases between. The CDR3 is made up of 15 amino acids. The CDR3 sequence: CASSLGQGFLYEQYF. The CDR3 DNA follows: TGTGCCAGCAGCTTGGGGCAGGGGTTTCTCTACGAGCAGTACTTC.

V usage is TRBV2 and J usage is TRBJ1-5; D gene ambiguous. This CDR3 contains 14 residues. Per the germline V gene, CDR1 is SNHLY and CDR2 is FYNNEI. Trimming removed 6 bases at V and 5 bases at J, with 14 bases between. CDR3 residues: CASRLDGLHQPQHF. The CDR3 DNA reads as TGTGCCAGCAGACTCGACGGACTCCATCAGCCCCAGCATTTT.

V is TRBV6-6 and J is TRBJ2-3; D might be TRBD1 (5 bases). In germline, CDR1 is MNHNY, CDR2 SVGAGI (reference sequence). Trimming removed 5 bases from V and 6 bases from J, with 9 bases in between. The CDR3 runs 12 residues. CDR3 in DNA: TGTGCCAGCAGTAAAGGGGCGGATACGCAGTATTTT. Translation gives CASSKGADTQYF.